This passage covers 21 T cell receptor beta chains from one sample sequenced in a study of CD8 T cells in ankylosing spondylitis. TCRdb independently ran MiXCR on the 5' RACE reads; one entry per CDR3 protein. This table has approximately 350,000 distinct CDR3 sequences, 20% appearing once. Input material: blood, either unsorted or a sorted T cell fraction (not recorded which). The receptors shown here come from a male donor with ankylosing spondylitis or in good health (not recorded which).

This clonotype occurred a few times. The chain employs TRBV4-1 and TRBJ2-7; tentative D call: TRBD1 (6 bases). V was clipped by 5 bases and J by 1 base, with 12 bases between them. The CDR3 spans 14 residues. Germline lookup yields CDR1 MGHRA and CDR2 YSYEKL. CDR3 coding DNA: TGCGCCAGCAGCGAAACCAGGGGTTCCTACGAGCAGTACTTC. Translated: CASSETRGSYEQYF.

This clonotype has a handful of counts. The chain combines TRBV6-5 with TRBJ2-7, with 9 positions matching TRBD1. J lost 5 bases, V lost 5 bases, and 4 bases had no gene match. The CDR3 is 13 amino acids. Germline values: CDR1 MNHEY, CDR2 SVGAGI. Here the CDR3 reads CASSLQGANEQYF. Here the CDR3 DNA reads TGTGCCAGCAGTCTACAGGGGGCGAACGAGCAGTACTTC.

This chain uses TRBV9 with TRBJ2-1; D is unresolved. Germline-derived CDR1 and CDR2 are SGDLS and YYNGEE. The ends were cut back, 0 bases at V and 5 bases at J, with 6 bases in the middle. This CDR3 contains 13 residues. The CDR3 bases are TGTGCCAGCAGCGTAGACAGCAACAATGAGCAGTTCTTC. This encodes CASSVDSNNEQFF.

This clonotype was seen a handful of times. The chain is built from TRBV7-9 and TRBJ2-7; 9 nucleotides match TRBD1. From germline, CDR1 is SEHNR and CDR2 FQNEAQ (reference sequence). This CDR3 has 15 amino acids. Losses at the gene ends were 2 bases for V and 6 bases for J; bases not matched to a gene: 8. For the CDR3, the DNA is TGTGCCAGCAGCTTAAACGGACAGGGGTGGCTCGAGCAGTACTTC. Amino acids: CASSLNGQGWLEQYF.

The chain has TRBV6-1 and TRBJ2-2; TRBD2 agrees at 12 bases. Trimming cost V 4 bases and J 6 bases; bases outside gene matches: 6. The CDR3 length is 16 residues. Germline V gene lookup returns CDR1 MNHNS and CDR2 SASEGT. The chain's CDR3 is CASSGASGGVAGELFF. The DNA for the CDR3 is TGTGCCAGCAGTGGGGCTAGCGGGGGGGTCGCCGGGGAGCTGTTTTTT.

This clonotype was counted between two and nine times. The V and J genes are TRBV12-3 or TRBV12-4 and TRBJ2-1, with TRBD2 as a possible D gene (5 bases). The CDR3 extends over 13 amino acids. Trimming cost V 6 bases and J 5 bases, with 11 bases left between them. The CDR3 reads CASSLTRDNEQFF. DNA for the CDR3: TGTGCCAGCAGCCTCACTAGGGACAATGAGCAGTTCTTC.

This clonotype has just a few counts. V and J are TRBV5-5 and TRBJ2-7, with a possible D match to TRBD1 (6 bases). CDR1 is SGHKS, CDR2 YYEKEE, per germline (reference sequence). V shed 4 bases and J shed 4 bases, with 18 bases lying between them. CDR3 length: 15 amino acids. The CDR3 loop is CASSSWDTALYEQYF. The CDR3 DNA follows: TGTGCCAGCAGCAGCTGGGACACGGCTTTATACGAGCAGTACTTC. The whole variable domain, filled in from reference TRBV5-5 and TRBJ2-7, reads DAGVTQSPTHLIKTRGQQVTLRCSPISGHKSVSWYQQVLGQGPQFIFQYYEKEERGRGNFPDRFSARQFPNYSSELNVNALLLGDSALYLCASSSWDTALYEQYFGPGTRLTVT.

This clonotype was observed once. V and J are TRBV4-1 and TRBJ2-7, with 7 positions matching TRBD1. With V trimmed by 1 base and J by 3 bases, 3 bases remained unmatched. The germline V gene has CDR1 MGHRA and CDR2 YSYEKL. CDR3 length equals 14 residues. CDR3 sequence (DNA): TGCGCCAGCAGCCAAGTGGGACAGCTCTACGAGCAGTACTTC. It translates to CASSQVGQLYEQYF.

In its sample, this clonotype was seen many times. This chain uses TRBV20-1 with TRBJ1-2; possible D gene TRBD1, 6 bases. The germline CDR1 and CDR2 sequences are DFQATT and SNEGSKA (reference sequence). CDR3 size: 14 residues. Trimming shortened V by 4 bases and J by 2 bases, and 14 bases separated the two germline ends. The CDR3 DNA reads TGCAGTGCTATAGACAGGACGCTCAACTATGGCTACACCTTC. Its protein product is CSAIDRTLNYGYTF.

In its sample, this clonotype was seen a few times. The chain carries TRBV28 and TRBJ2-5; D gene unclear. The CDR3 length is 14 residues. CDR1 is MDHEN and CDR2 is SYDVKM in the germline V gene. Trimming took off 0 bases at V and 2 bases at J, with 7 bases between the two ends. In DNA, the CDR3 is TGTGCCAGCAGTTTATGGTCTCCACAAGAGACCCAGTACTTC. The encoded protein is CASSLWSPQETQYF.

The sample holds many counts of this clonotype. The chain carries TRBV5-1 and TRBJ2-7; D gene unclear. The CDR3 spans 12 residues. The ends were cut back, 0 bases at V and 4 bases at J, with 5 bases in the middle. Germline V lookup: CDR1 SGHRS, CDR2 YFSETQ. CDR3 sequence (DNA): TGCGCCAGCAGCTTGGAAGGGTACGAGCAGTACTTC. It encodes CASSLEGYEQYF.

V usage is TRBV20-1 and J usage is TRBJ2-3; 9 nucleotides align to TRBD1. Germline V gives CDR1 DFQATT, CDR2 SNEGSKA (reference sequence). With 6 bases clipped from V and 4 bases from J, the junction kept 11 bases outside the gene matches. The CDR3 extends over 15 amino acids. DNA of the CDR3: TGCAGTGCGGGACAGGGTATCGGGGAGGCAGATACGCAGTATTTT. Amino acid sequence: CSAGQGIGEADTQYF.

This clonotype was found a few times. The V call is TRBV20-1, the J call TRBJ2-7, with TRBD1 matching 9 bases. The trim removed 5 bases at V and 3 bases at J, leaving 5 bases unmatched. CDR1 is DFQATT and CDR2 is SNEGSKA in the germline V gene (reference sequence). This CDR3 region has 13 residues. This CDR3 is CSAPGQGLYEQYF. The CDR3, as DNA: TGCAGTGCTCCCGGACAGGGGCTCTACGAGCAGTACTTC.

J is TRBJ2-3 and V is TRBV15; the D is unclear. Trimming shortened V by 3 bases and J by 2 bases, and 12 bases separated the two germline ends. Looked up from germline, CDR1 is LNHNV and CDR2 is YYDKDF (reference sequence). The CDR3 totals 15 residues. This CDR3 reads CATSSRITNTDTQYF. In DNA, the CDR3 is TGTGCCACCAGCAGTCGGATCACCAACACAGATACGCAGTATTTT.

The V call is TRBV4-1, the J call TRBJ2-2, with 14 bases fitting TRBD2. Germline trimming cut 2 bases from V and 2 bases from J; bases unmatched to any gene: 10. Germline V gene lookup returns CDR1 MGHRA and CDR2 YSYEKL. This CDR3 is 20 amino acids long. The DNA for the CDR3 is TGCGCCAGCAGCCAAAACCCGGGACTAGCGGGGGACCTAAACACCGGGGAGCTGTTTTTT. Its protein is CASSQNPGLAGDLNTGELFF.

The chain is built from TRBV5-1 and TRBJ2-1; 8 bases match TRBD2. Germline V gives CDR1 SGHRS, CDR2 YFSETQ. With 0 bases clipped from V and 0 bases from J, the junction kept 8 bases outside the gene matches. The CDR3 runs to 18 residues. The CDR3 protein is CASSLALAGPSSYNEQFF. The CDR3 nucleotides are TGCGCCAGCAGCTTGGCCCTAGCGGGCCCGAGCTCCTACAATGAGCAGTTCTTC.

This clonotype was detected only a few times. The J gene is TRBJ2-7, the V gene TRBV29-1; D gene uncertain. Germline CDR1 SQVTM, CDR2 ANQGSEA. V lost 1 base, J lost 6 bases, and 10 bases lay in between. The CDR3 totals 12 residues. The DNA for the CDR3 is TGCAGCGTTGAAGGAACGGAACGCGAGCAGTACTTC. Encoded protein: CSVEGTEREQYF.

This chain joins TRBV5-5 and TRBJ2-7; D possibly uses TRBD1 or TRBD2 (5 bases each). The CDR3 has 14 residues. V dropped 0 bases and J dropped 4 bases, with 11 bases sitting between them. Germline V lookup: CDR1 SGHKS, CDR2 YYEKEE (reference sequence). Here the CDR3 reads CASSLAPGRYEQYF. CDR3 bases: TGTGCCAGCAGCTTGGCGCCGGGGCGGTACGAGCAGTACTTC.

The rearrangement uses TRBV3-1 and TRBJ1-2, with D perhaps TRBD1 (5 bases). The germline V gene has CDR1 LGHDT and CDR2 YNNKEL (reference sequence). V lost 0 bases to trimming and J lost 5 bases, with 16 bases between them. The CDR3 covers 16 residues. The CDR3, as DNA: TGTGCCAGCAGCCAAGATTCGGTAGGGACCGTTTATGGCTACACCTTC. Residues: CASSQDSVGTVYGYTF.

The gene calls are TRBV5-1 and TRBJ2-7; 11 bases fit TRBD1. The CDR3 sequence is 13 residues long. V lost 5 bases and J lost 6; bases outside the gene matches: 4. CDR1 SGHRS and CDR2 YFSETQ come from the germline V gene. CDR3 bases: TGCGCCAGCAGAGGGACAGGGGGTACCGAGCAGTACTTC. It specifies CASRGTGGTEQYF.

This clonotype was counted between two and nine times. This chain connects TRBV20-1 to TRBJ1-5; tentative D call: TRBD1 (5 bases). CDR1 and CDR2 (germline): DFQATT, SNEGSKA (reference sequence). V lost 3 bases, J lost 1 base, and 19 bases lay in between. The CDR3 is 17 amino acids. This CDR3 is CSARAGEGRLSNQPQHF. CDR3 nucleotides: TGCAGTGCTAGGGCCGGCGAGGGGAGATTGAGCAATCAGCCCCAGCATTTT.